The clone carrying this T cell receptor (beta chain) was seen at least ten times. Antigen: not known. TCRdb recomputed calls from the reads with MiXCR, one row per CDR3 protein. The data show almost 500,000 distinct CDR3 sequences, about 11% seen once. This record comes from a study of T cell repertoires in cytomegalovirus infection. Study-level information: CMV infection plus the matching HLA type was flagged by public TCR beta signatures.

Study observations and caveats: CMV carriers with the relevant HLA were identified by cumulative public TCR beta family frequency. HLA-C-restricted CMV-specific TCR beta clonotypes prevailed in the ex vivo response.

Between the trimmed V and J ends, which lost 9 bases and 4 bases, there was a span of 16 bases. Germline CDR1 reads MNHNS; CDR2 reads SASEGT. CDR3 length: 14 amino acids. This chain connects TRBV6-1 to TRBJ1-5; D is undetermined. This receptor was obtained from a human donor in good health (CMV status not recorded). Some clones in this sample may be carry-over from other donors' samples. Sequencing input: PBMCs. The CDR3 bases are TGTGCCAGGATATTTTTGGCCACAAATCAGCCCCAGCATTTT. Its translation: CARIFLATNQPQHF.